A single sample is the source of the 24 T cell receptor beta chains below, sequenced in a study of T cell responses to AZD1222 COVID-19 vaccine. This table comes from immunoSEQ multiplex PCR, and its TCRdb copy is limited to in-frame clones, with some not included. Here the sample spans 45,000 to 60,000 clones, 70% to 80% being singletons. Sequences were derived from peripheral blood, sampled on day 0 of AZD1222 vaccination. The receptors come from an adult in good health.

This chain links TRBV25-1 with TRBJ2-5; 7 nucleotides agree with TRBD2. The CDR3 consists of 13 residues. The junction had 1 base not matched to a gene; V was cut back by 4 bases and J by 2 bases. Germline CDR1 MGHDK, CDR2 SYGVNS. The CDR3 sequence is CASSGGGQETQYF. The CDR3, as DNA: TGTGCCAGCAGTGGGGGGGGGCAAGAGACCCAGTACTTC.

The rearrangement links TRBV11-2 to TRBJ2-1, with TRBD1 matching 7 bases. CDR1 SGHAT and CDR2 FQNNGV come from the germline V gene. There are 15 residues in the CDR3. V lost 5 bases to trimming and J lost 10 bases; unmatched junction nucleotides: 14. CDR3 sequence reads: CASSLTGWAEREQFF. Here the CDR3 DNA reads TGTGCCAGCAGCCTGACAGGGTGGGCCGAACGAGAGCAGTTCTTC.

The chain employs TRBV7-9 and TRBJ2-7, with a possible D match to TRBD1 (6 bases). The CDR3 is 12 amino acids. V was clipped by 3 bases and J by 4 bases, with 7 bases between them. Germline V lookup: CDR1 SEHNR, CDR2 FQNEAQ (reference sequence). For the CDR3, the DNA is TGTGCCAGCAGCTTCACAGGGTACGAGCAGTACTTC. Its protein product is CASSFTGYEQYF.

This chain joins TRBV5-1 and TRBJ2-1; no firm D call. The CDR3 sequence is 15 residues long. The V and J ends lost 4 bases and 9 bases respectively, with 20 bases between them. Germline V gene data show CDR1 as SGHRS and CDR2 as YFSETQ. The CDR3 region is CASSPTVGGYGEQFF. CDR3 sequence (DNA): TGCGCCAGCAGCCCGACGGTTGGTGGTTACGGTGAGCAGTTCTTC.

This chain joins TRBV5-4 and TRBJ2-7, with D maybe TRBD1 (8 bases). V lost 4 bases to trimming and J lost 3 bases, with 17 bases between them. There are 15 residues in the CDR3. In germline, CDR1 is SGHNT, CDR2 YYREEE (reference sequence). CDR3 region: CASSQTGDYYYEQYF. DNA of the CDR3: TGTGCCAGCAGCCAGACAGGGGACTACTACTACGAGCAGTACTTC.

This clone came up a few times. The chain uses TRBV3-1 (or the pseudogene TRBV3-2) and TRBJ2-5; D possibly corresponds to TRBD1 (6 bases). CDR1 LGHDT and CDR2 YNNKEL come from the germline V gene (reference sequence). The CDR3 contains 14 residues. Deletions cut 4 bases from V and 0 bases from J, with 9 bases between. The CDR3 bases are TGTGCCAGCAGCCCTGGACAGCACCAAGAGACCCAGTACTTC. As protein: CASSPGQHQETQYF.

The genes are TRBV10-3 and TRBJ1-4; D is uncertain. The germline CDR1 and CDR2 sequences are ENHRY and SYGVKD. The CDR3 runs 14 residues. V shed 0 bases and J shed 2 bases, with 4 bases lying between them. The CDR3 loop reads CAISESGTNEKLFF. CDR3 DNA: TGTGCCATCAGTGAGTCTGGTACTAATGAAAAACTGTTTTTT.

The chain links TRBV7-2 to TRBJ2-5, with D possibly being TRBD2 (7 bases). Germline-derived CDR1 and CDR2 are SGHTA and FQGNSA. V shed 1 base and J shed 5 bases, with 11 bases lying between them. The length of the CDR3 is 14 residues. CDR3 DNA sequence: TGTGCCAGCAGCTTAGTTAGGGGGGGCGAGACCCAGTACTTC. It yields the protein CASSLVRGGETQYF.

The table lists this clone with a count of one. The CDR3 loop is CASSREEAEAFF. In DNA form, the CDR3 reads TGTGCCAGCAGCCGGGAGGAGGCGGAAGCTTTCTTT. V usage is TRBV5-5 and J usage is TRBJ1-1; D remains ambiguous. The CDR3 totals 12 residues. Germline V gives CDR1 SGHKS, CDR2 YYEKEE (reference sequence). Trimming shortened V by 4 bases and J by 8 bases, and 12 bases separated the two germline ends.

The rearrangement uses TRBV5-6 and TRBJ2-5, with TRBD2 matching 8 bases. The CDR3 contains 14 residues. CDR1 and CDR2 (germline): SGHDT, YYEEEE. The V segment lost 5 bases and the J segment 1 base; nucleotides outside the gene matches: 4. CDR3: CASSGRGAQETQYF. CDR3 coding DNA: TGTGCCAGCAGTGGGCGGGGGGCCCAAGAGACCCAGTACTTC.

The chain joins TRBV6-5 to TRBJ1-5, with a possible D match to TRBD1 (6 bases). Germline V CDR1 and CDR2: MNHEY, SVGAGI. CDR3 length: 13 residues. V lost 7 bases to trimming and J lost 7 bases, with 14 bases between them. DNA for the CDR3: TGTGCCAGCAACCGACAGGCCTCGCAGCCCCAGCATTTT. It is translated as CASNRQASQPQHF.

The CDR3 reads CASSFRGRSGNTIYF. The CDR3 DNA reads TGTGCCAGCAGCTTTAGGGGAAGATCTGGAAACACCATATATTTT. The chain uses TRBV5-6 and TRBJ1-3, with TRBD1 as a possible D gene (5 bases). This CDR3 is 15 amino acids long. The germline V gene encodes CDR1 SGHDT and CDR2 YYEEEE. The ends were cut back, 2 bases at V and 1 base at J, with 10 bases in the middle.

This clone was seen a single time. V and J are TRBV24-1 and TRBJ1-1, with D tentatively TRBD1 (5 bases). The germline CDR1 and CDR2 sequences are KGHDR and SFDVKD. This CDR3 is built from 16 residues. V was shortened by 2 bases and J by 1 base, with 13 bases between the two germline ends. In DNA, the CDR3 is TGTGCCACCAGTGATTCCAGGGAGGAGAGGAACACTGAAGCTTTCTTT. Protein sequence: CATSDSREERNTEAFF.

This chain uses TRBV6-5 with TRBJ1-5; TRBD1 aligns across 10 bases. J was trimmed by 5 bases and V by 7 bases; bases with no gene match: 8. The CDR3 loop spans 15 amino acids. Germline CDR1 and CDR2: MNHEY and SVGAGI. Written as DNA, the CDR3 is TGTGCCAGCACCCTAGGACAGGGGGGCCATCAGCCCCAGCATTTT. Protein product: CASTLGQGGHQPQHF.

The chain links TRBV30 to TRBJ2-6; D is undetermined. Trimming took 0 bases from V and 0 from J, leaving 9 bases between them. This CDR3 is built from 16 residues. Looked up from germline, CDR1 is GTSNPN and CDR2 is SVGIG (reference sequence). CDR3 sequence (DNA): TGTGCCTGGAGTGTAGGAAGCAACTCTGGGGCCAACGTCCTGACTTTC. Protein product: CAWSVGSNSGANVLTF.

The J gene is TRBJ2-1, the V gene TRBV19, with D perhaps matching TRBD1 (5 bases). The CDR3 contains 15 residues. V lost 4 bases and J 5 bases, leaving 15 bases between the germline ends. CDR1 is LNHDA and CDR2 is SQIVND in the germline V gene (reference sequence). CDR3 region: CASSRSYGAHNEQFF. CDR3 in DNA: TGTGCCAGTAGTAGGAGTTATGGGGCCCACAATGAGCAGTTCTTC.

The chain is built from TRBV5-8 and TRBJ1-4; TRBD1 agrees at 7 bases. V lost 5 bases and J lost 5; bases outside the gene matches: 9. CDR1 and CDR2 (germline): SGHTS, YDEGEE. The CDR3 covers 15 residues. CDR3 loop: CASRPGTALNEKLFF. In DNA form, the CDR3 reads TGTGCCAGCAGGCCCGGGACAGCCCTCAATGAAAAACTGTTTTTT.

The CDR3 loop reads CASSPAGSGEQYF. Written as DNA, the CDR3 is TGTGCCAGCAGTCCCGCAGGGTCTGGCGAGCAGTACTTC. The chain joins TRBV28 to TRBJ2-7; tentatively, D is TRBD1 (5 bases). The germline CDR1 and CDR2 sequences are MDHEN and SYDVKM. Trimming took 5 bases from V and 6 from J, leaving 14 bases between them. CDR3 size: 13 residues.

The genes are TRBV27 and TRBJ1-1, with D hard to call. In germline, CDR1 is MNHEY, CDR2 SMNVEV (reference sequence). The CDR3 totals 14 residues. The V gene lost 1 base and the J gene lost 3 bases, with 9 bases spanning the gap. CDR3 residues: CASSLFYKDTEAFF. The CDR3 DNA is TGTGCCAGCAGTTTATTTTACAAAGACACTGAAGCTTTCTTT.

The rearrangement uses TRBV6-5 and TRBJ1-2, with D tentatively TRBD1 (5 bases). In germline, CDR1 is MNHEY, CDR2 SVGAGI. V lost 7 bases to trimming and J lost 0 bases, with 6 bases between them. CDR3 length: 12 amino acids. CDR3 sequence reads: CASKGSNYGYTF. The CDR3 bases are TGTGCCAGCAAGGGGTCTAACTATGGCTACACCTTC.

This clone was seen once. This chain uses TRBV28 with TRBJ2-1; tentatively, D is TRBD2 (6 bases). Germline CDR1 is MDHEN and CDR2 is SYDVKM. V lost 4 bases to trimming and J lost 9 bases, with 19 bases between them. The CDR3 covers 15 residues. As DNA, the CDR3 is TGTGCCAGCAGTTCCGCCCAGGGAGCGGGCGTTGAGCAGTTCTTC. Its translation is CASSSAQGAGVEQFF. The variable domain in full, completed from reference TRBV28 and TRBJ2-1, reads DVKVTQSSRYLVKRTGEKVFLECVQDMDHENMFWYRQDPGLGLRLIYFSYDVKMKEKGDIPEGYSVSREKKERFSLILESASTNQTSMYLCASSSAQGAGVEQFFGPGTRLTVL.

This chain links TRBV19 with TRBJ2-6; TRBD2 matches 7 bases. Germline trimming cut 3 bases from V and 1 base from J; bases unmatched to any gene: 0. This CDR3 comprises 15 residues. In germline, CDR1 is LNHDA, CDR2 SQIVND (reference sequence). The CDR3: CASSMGGSGANVLTF. Here the CDR3 DNA reads TGTGCCAGTAGTATGGGAGGGTCTGGGGCCAACGTCCTGACTTTC.

This clone was counted only a few times. V gene TRBV5-4 combines with J gene TRBJ1-2; D is perhaps TRBD1 (5 bases). The CDR3 extends over 16 amino acids. V lost 3 bases to trimming and J lost 3 bases, with 18 bases between them. Germline values: CDR1 SGHNT, CDR2 YYREEE (reference sequence). The CDR3 is CASSSSGRGGDYGYTF. The CDR3 DNA is TGTGCCAGCAGCTCCTCGGGGAGGGGAGGCGACTATGGCTACACCTTC.

The chain has TRBV6-5 and TRBJ2-7; D uncertain. Germline loops: CDR1 MNHEY, CDR2 SVGAGI. Trimming shortened V by 2 bases and J by 0 bases, and 11 bases separated the two germline ends. This CDR3 has 15 amino acids. CDR3 nucleotides: TGTGCCAGCAGTTACCCCACGATTAGCTCCTACGAGCAGTACTTC. As protein: CASSYPTISSYEQYF.